The 15 T cell receptor beta chains below were found in one sample sequenced in a study of T cells in Graves' hyperthyroidism and ophthalmopathy (dated by TCRdb to the late 2010s). The library was produced with multiplex PCR. The sequencer was an Illumina HiSeq 2000. Amplification of TCR beta CDR3 regions was carried out from RNA transcripts. For the first round of RT-PCR on the TCR CDR3, the HTBI primer set was used together with the Qiagen OneStep RT-PCR kit. TCRdb reprocessed the public reads (quality trimming at Q25 with fastp, clone calling with MiXCR) and kept in-frame beta chains. Identical CDR3 protein sequences are pooled into one entry, listed with their most common genes and DNA. This sample comprises over 300,000 distinct CDR3 sequences, over 11% of them detected only once. The ten largest clones take up about 11% of the sample. Sequences were obtained from blood. These receptors were collected from a woman aged 55 to 70 with Graves' hyperthyroidism.

The rearrangement uses TRBV15 and TRBJ2-7, with TRBD1 identical over 7 bases. The CDR3 totals 14 residues. With V trimmed by 2 bases and J by 1 base, 2 bases remained unmatched. Per germline, CDR1 LNHNV and CDR2 YYDKDF (reference sequence). In nucleotides, the CDR3 is TGTGCCACCAGCAGATTGACAGGGTCCTACGAGCAGTACTTC. Its translation: CATSRLTGSYEQYF. Variable domain in full (rest from reference TRBV15 and TRBJ2-7): DAMVIQNPRYQVTQFGKPVTLSCSQTLNHNVMYWYQQKSSQAPKLLFHYYDKDFNNEADTPDNFQSRRPNTSFCFLDIRSPGLGDTAMYLCATSRLTGSYEQYFGPGTRLTVT.

This clonotype was seen many times. The V call is TRBV28, the J call TRBJ1-1; D remains ambiguous. V lost 2 bases, J lost 6 bases, and 7 bases lay in between. The CDR3 totals 12 residues. Germline loops: CDR1 MDHEN, CDR2 SYDVKM. Here the CDR3 reads CASSLGSAEAFF. The CDR3 nucleotides read TGTGCCAGCAGTTTAGGGAGTGCTGAAGCTTTCTTT.

The chain joins TRBV12-3 or TRBV12-4 to TRBJ2-1; TRBD2 might be the D (5 bases). Trimming left V 8 bases short and J 1 base short, with 12 bases between. The CDR3 totals 14 residues. Here the CDR3 DNA reads TGTGCCAGCCCGCGCCGGGGTTCCTACAATGAGCAGTTCTTC. Translated, it gives CASPRRGSYNEQFF.

This clonotype came up many times. The gene calls are TRBV16 and TRBJ1-6; 7 bases fit TRBD1. J gave up 11 bases and V 5 bases, and 12 bases lay outside the gene matches. The CDR3 runs 15 residues. CDR1 and CDR2 from the germline V gene are KGHSY and FQNENV. The CDR3 DNA follows: TGTGCCAGCAGCTCTACAGGGGAAGAGAGGCCACCCCTCCACTTT. It encodes CASSSTGEERPPLHF.

This clonotype has at least ten counts. This chain connects TRBV5-1 to TRBJ2-3, with D perhaps TRBD1 or TRBD2 (6 bases each). V was trimmed by 1 base and J by 2 bases, leaving 8 bases between them. Germline CDR1 and CDR2: SGHRS and YFSETQ. There are 14 residues in the CDR3. CDR3 amino acids: CASSLRGATDTQYF. CDR3 bases: TGCGCCAGCAGCTTGAGGGGGGCCACAGATACGCAGTATTTT. Variable domain in full (rest from reference TRBV5-1 and TRBJ2-3): KAGVTQTPRYLIKTRGQQVTLSCSPISGHRSVSWYQQTPGQGLQFLFEYFSETQRNKGNFPGRFSGRQFSNSRSEMNVSTLELGDSALYLCASSLRGATDTQYFGPGTRLTVL.

This clonotype was observed many times. J is TRBJ2-2 and V is TRBV6-5, with D possibly TRBD2 on 5 matching bases. This CDR3 comprises 18 residues. Trimming cost V 0 bases and J 5 bases, with 19 bases left between them. Germline assignment: CDR1 MNHEY and CDR2 SVGAGI. Written as DNA, the CDR3 is TGTGCCAGCAGTTACTCTAATTCGGGAACTCCTGGAACCGGGGAGCTGTTTTTT. It encodes CASSYSNSGTPGTGELFF.

The table lists this clonotype with a few counts. The chain carries TRBV18 and TRBJ2-2; D unresolved. V was pared by 5 bases and J by 5 bases, with 15 bases between. Germline CDR1 is KGHSH and CDR2 is LQKENI. The CDR3 totals 15 residues. DNA of the CDR3: TGTGCCAGCTCATCGGACGGAGTTAAAACCGGGGAGCTGTTTTTT. This encodes CASSSDGVKTGELFF.

This clonotype was observed at least ten times. The rearrangement links TRBV2 to TRBJ2-5; D is ambiguous. Germline-derived CDR1 and CDR2 are SNHLY and FYNNEI. CDR3 size: 12 residues. Trimming removed 0 bases at V and 4 bases at J, with 3 bases between. For the CDR3, the DNA is TGTGCCAGCAGTGAAGCTGGAGAGACCCAGTACTTC. It encodes CASSEAGETQYF.

This clonotype was seen repeatedly, ten times or more. This CDR3 reads CATRPGSRQLNQLGSYEQYF. CDR3 DNA: TGTGCCACCAGACCAGGGTCAAGACAACTCAATCAGCTAGGGTCCTACGAGCAGTACTTC. This rearrangement joins TRBV24-1 to TRBJ2-7; D possibly corresponds to TRBD1 (5 bases). The CDR3 is 20 residues long. V was clipped by 7 bases and J by 1 base, with 31 bases between them. Germline V gives CDR1 KGHDR, CDR2 SFDVKD.

This clonotype occurred many times. The chain links TRBV7-8 to TRBJ1-2; a possible D gene is TRBD1 (6 bases). Looked up from germline, CDR1 is SGHVS and CDR2 is FQNEAQ. The CDR3 runs to 14 residues. This CDR3 is CGGYRQAQDYGYTF. For the CDR3, the DNA is TGTGGGGGATATAGACAGGCACAGGACTATGGCTACACCTTC.

This clonotype was observed many times. This chain connects TRBV2 to TRBJ1-5, with D hard to call. Germline-derived CDR1 and CDR2 are SNHLY and FYNNEI. Trimming left V 3 bases short and J 6 bases short, with 12 bases between. The CDR3 runs 14 residues. CDR3 sequence reads: CASSDGTKGQPQHF. For the CDR3, the DNA is TGTGCCAGCAGTGATGGAACCAAGGGTCAGCCCCAGCATTTT. Using reference TRBV2 and TRBJ1-5 for the parts outside the CDR3, the full variable domain is EPEVTQTPSHQVTQMGQEVILRCVPISNHLYFYWYRQILGQKVEFLVSFYNNEISEKSEIFDDQFSVERPDGSNFTLKIRSTKLEDSAMYFCASSDGTKGQPQHFGDGTRLSIL.

This clonotype was seen at least ten times. This rearrangement joins TRBV4-2 to TRBJ1-1; no clear D gene. Between the trimmed V and J ends, which lost 0 bases and 2 bases, there was a span of 10 bases. CDR3 length: 15 amino acids. In germline, CDR1 is LGHNA, CDR2 YNFKEQ. The CDR3 DNA follows: TGTGCCAGCAGCCAAGACGGCACCGATAACACTGAAGCTTTCTTT. This sequence encodes CASSQDGTDNTEAFF.

This clonotype was seen repeatedly, ten times or more. The chain is built from TRBV6-2 or TRBV6-3 and TRBJ2-4; D might be TRBD2 (5 bases). The CDR3 consists of 13 residues. In germline, CDR1 is MNHEY, CDR2 SVGEGT. V was clipped by 7 bases and J by 2 bases, with 9 bases between them. The CDR3 DNA reads as TGTGCCAGCACTTCCGGGACCAAAAACATTCAGTACTTC. This gives the protein CASTSGTKNIQYF.

This clonotype was counted between two and nine times. The J gene is TRBJ2-1, the V gene TRBV5-1, with D perhaps matching TRBD2 (5 bases). Between the trimmed V and J ends, which lost 4 bases and 6 bases, there was a span of 14 bases. This CDR3 has 14 residues. CDR1 and CDR2 from the germline V gene are SGHRS and YFSETQ. The CDR3 DNA sequence: TGCGCCAGCAGCCATCCTGAGGGTTTCAATGAGCAGTTCTTC. This codes for CASSHPEGFNEQFF. The full variable domain, its missing parts supplied by reference TRBV5-1 and TRBJ2-1, is KAGVTQTPRYLIKTRGQQVTLSCSPISGHRSVSWYQQTPGQGLQFLFEYFSETQRNKGNFPGRFSGRQFSNSRSEMNVSTLELGDSALYLCASSHPEGFNEQFFGPGTRLTVL.

This clonotype was seen a few times. The chain links TRBV20-1 to TRBJ2-5; 9 bases line up with TRBD1. This CDR3 comprises 13 residues. In germline, CDR1 is DFQATT, CDR2 SNEGSKA (reference sequence). After removal of 6 bases from V and 5 bases from J, the junction contained 7 bases not matched to a gene. CDR3 residues: CSAHRGQEETQYF. The CDR3 region has the DNA TGCAGTGCCCACAGGGGGCAGGAGGAGACCCAGTACTTC.